The 6 T cell receptor beta chains in this list originate from one sample, sequenced in a study of PD-1 blockade in classical Hodgkin lymphoma. The time point is: newly diagnosed, previously untreated cHL patient sample. Thawed PBMCs yielded CD4+ T cells through magnetic negative selection. The protocol was immunoSEQ multiplex PCR, while the TCRdb copy is restricted to in-frame clones and leaves out a portion. The sample consists of 20,000 to 25,000 clones, around nine tenths of them appearing once. The sequenced sample consisted of CD4+ T cells from blood. These receptors were collected from a human donor with classical Hodgkin lymphoma.

The V and J genes are TRBV27 and TRBJ2-7; 10 bases agree with TRBD2. This CDR3 is 15 amino acids long. J gave up 3 bases and V 3 bases, and 5 bases lay outside the gene matches. Germline lookup yields CDR1 MNHEY and CDR2 SMNVEV (reference sequence). The CDR3 region is CASSFRTSGHYEQYF. The DNA of the CDR3 is TGTGCCAGCAGTTTTCGGACTAGCGGACACTACGAGCAGTACTTC.

V is TRBV6-6 and J is TRBJ1-3, with D possibly matching TRBD1 (5 bases). The V end lost 4 bases, the J end lost 2 bases, and 12 bases lay between the germline ends. The CDR3 is 15 residues long. From germline, CDR1 is MNHNY and CDR2 SVGAGI (reference sequence). CDR3 nucleotides: TGTGCCAGCAGTTCCCGGGGACCCACTGGAAACACCATATATTTT. Amino acid sequence: CASSSRGPTGNTIYF.

V gene TRBV28 combines with J gene TRBJ2-4; 7 bases match TRBD2. CDR1 and CDR2 (germline): MDHEN, SYDVKM. Trimming removed 5 bases from V and 3 bases from J; junction bases left unmatched: 16. The CDR3 has 18 amino acids. The CDR3: CASSPNRPLWEGKNIQYF. The CDR3 DNA is TGTGCCAGCAGTCCAAACCGGCCACTTTGGGAGGGCAAAAACATTCAGTACTTC.

The genes are TRBV5-8 and TRBJ1-2; 11 positions agree with TRBD1. The germline gives CDR1 SGHTS, CDR2 YDEGEE. V was pared by 5 bases and J by 8 bases, with 8 bases of the junction left unmatched. This CDR3 region has 14 residues. Here the CDR3 reads CASSRTGGGGGYTF. DNA for the CDR3: TGTGCCAGCAGTCGGACAGGGGGCGGGGGGGGCTACACCTTC.

J is TRBJ1-2 and V is TRBV15, with no clear D. This CDR3 is built from 15 residues. CDR1 and CDR2 from the germline V gene are LNHNV and YYDKDF (reference sequence). Trimming stripped 6 bases from V and 4 bases from J, with 18 bases between. The CDR3 DNA sequence: TGTGCCACCAGAATGGAGGTCGGCAAAGGCTATGGCTACACCTTC. Protein product: CATRMEVGKGYGYTF.

The chain is built from TRBV2 and TRBJ2-7; unclear D gene. Trimming removed 7 bases at V and 4 bases at J, with 20 bases between. The CDR3 runs 15 residues. The germline CDR1 and CDR2 sequences are SNHLY and FYNNEI. CDR3 region: CASTGDRRGGYEQYF. The CDR3 DNA follows: TGTGCCAGCACCGGAGACCGGCGAGGTGGATACGAGCAGTACTTC.